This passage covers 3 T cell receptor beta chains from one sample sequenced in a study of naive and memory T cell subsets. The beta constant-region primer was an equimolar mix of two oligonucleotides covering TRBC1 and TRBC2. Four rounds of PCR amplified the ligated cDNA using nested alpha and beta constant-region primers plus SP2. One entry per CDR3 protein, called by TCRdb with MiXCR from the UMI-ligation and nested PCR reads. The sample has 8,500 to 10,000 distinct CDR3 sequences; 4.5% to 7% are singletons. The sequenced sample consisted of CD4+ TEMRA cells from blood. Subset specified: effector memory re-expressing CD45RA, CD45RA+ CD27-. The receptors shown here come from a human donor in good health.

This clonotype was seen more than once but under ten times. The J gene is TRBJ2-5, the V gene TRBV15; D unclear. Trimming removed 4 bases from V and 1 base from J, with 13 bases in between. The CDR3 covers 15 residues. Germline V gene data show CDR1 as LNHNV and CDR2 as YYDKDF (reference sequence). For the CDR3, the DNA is TGTGCCACCAGCAAGACCCTGACGGGCCAAGAGACCCAGTACTTC. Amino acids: CATSKTLTGQETQYF. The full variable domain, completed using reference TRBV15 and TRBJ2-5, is DAMVIQNPRYQVTQFGKPVTLSCSQTLNHNVMYWYQQKSSQAPKLLFHYYDKDFNNEADTPDNFQSRRPNTSFCFLDIRSPGLGDTAMYLCATSKTLTGQETQYFGPGTRLLVL.

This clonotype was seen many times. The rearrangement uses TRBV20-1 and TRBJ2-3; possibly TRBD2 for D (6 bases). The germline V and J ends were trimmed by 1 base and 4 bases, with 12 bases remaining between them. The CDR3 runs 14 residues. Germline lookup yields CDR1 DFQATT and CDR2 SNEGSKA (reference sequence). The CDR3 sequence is CSARAGAGPDTQYF. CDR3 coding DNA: TGCAGTGCTAGAGCGGGAGCGGGCCCAGATACGCAGTATTTT.

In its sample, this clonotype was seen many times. CDR3 residues: CASRYRGQGETDTQYF. Here the CDR3 DNA reads TGTGCCAGCAGGTACAGGGGGCAGGGAGAGACAGATACGCAGTATTTT. The chain couples TRBV7-2 to TRBJ2-3, with TRBD1 matching 9 bases. The CDR3 totals 16 residues. V lost 6 bases to trimming and J lost 3 bases; unmatched junction nucleotides: 10. Germline assignment: CDR1 SGHTA and CDR2 FQGNSA.